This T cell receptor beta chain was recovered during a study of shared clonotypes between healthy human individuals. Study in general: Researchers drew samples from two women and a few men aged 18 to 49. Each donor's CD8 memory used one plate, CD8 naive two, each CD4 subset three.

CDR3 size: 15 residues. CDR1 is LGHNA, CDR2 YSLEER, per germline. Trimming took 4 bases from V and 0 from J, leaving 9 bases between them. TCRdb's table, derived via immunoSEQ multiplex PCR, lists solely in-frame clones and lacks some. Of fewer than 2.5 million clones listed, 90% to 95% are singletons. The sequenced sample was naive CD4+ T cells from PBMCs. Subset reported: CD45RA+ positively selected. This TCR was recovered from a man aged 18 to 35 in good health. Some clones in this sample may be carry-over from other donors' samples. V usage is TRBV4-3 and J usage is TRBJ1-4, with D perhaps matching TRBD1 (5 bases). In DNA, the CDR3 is TGCGCCAGCAGCCCCCGAGGGGCAACTAATGAAAAACTGTTTTTT. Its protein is CASSPRGATNEKLFF.